This T cell receptor beta chain comes out of a study of cytomegalovirus exposure and HLA in healthy donors. Background on the study: Earlier, 150 million to 200 million T cells were analyzed, and over 95 million unique TCR beta sequences were found among them.

Vbeta (60) and Jbeta (13) primers were used in the PCR. Measured with immunoSEQ multiplex PCR; TCRdb has only the in-frame clones, and not every one. Among 35,000 to 55,000 clones, around 56% were seen once, and the ten largest hold approximately 5.6%. Study conclusions and caveats: There were reportedly fewer N-insertions in an Asian-associated ancestry cluster than the approximately 670-donor mean, in a later analysis. Reports described diagnosis of cytomegalovirus status by the classifier as highly specific and sensitive. Specificity of three CMV-associated chains for CMV antigens was verified in vitro.

As regards this clone: The target antigen is unknown.

The V gene's germline CDR1 is SQVTM and CDR2 ANQGSEA. The ends were cut back, 7 bases at V and 1 base at J, with 13 bases in the middle. The CDR3 is 13 residues long. The TCR originated in a man aged 60 to 69 in good health and CMV-seronegative. The chain joins TRBV29-1 to TRBJ1-1; D may be TRBD1 (5 bases). Sequencing was performed on PBMCs. This CDR3 reads CSGGGRGNTEAFF. In nucleotides, the CDR3 is TGCAGCGGGGGGGGACGAGGGAACACTGAAGCTTTCTTT.